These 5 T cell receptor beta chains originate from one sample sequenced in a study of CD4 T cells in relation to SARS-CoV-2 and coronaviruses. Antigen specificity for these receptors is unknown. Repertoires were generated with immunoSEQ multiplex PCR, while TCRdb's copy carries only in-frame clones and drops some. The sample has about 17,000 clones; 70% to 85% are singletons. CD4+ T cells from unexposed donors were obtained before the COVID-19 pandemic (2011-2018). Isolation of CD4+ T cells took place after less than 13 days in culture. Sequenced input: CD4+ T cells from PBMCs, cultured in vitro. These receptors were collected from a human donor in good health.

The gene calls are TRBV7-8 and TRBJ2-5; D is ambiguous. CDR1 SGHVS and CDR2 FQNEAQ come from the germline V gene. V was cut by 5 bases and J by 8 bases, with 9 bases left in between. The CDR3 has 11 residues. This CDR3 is CASSPTGTQYF. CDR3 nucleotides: TGTGCCAGCAGCCCGACTGGTACCCAGTACTTC. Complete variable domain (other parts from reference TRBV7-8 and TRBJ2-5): GAGVSQSPRYKVAKRGQDVALRCDPISGHVSLFWYQQALGQGPEFLTYFQNEAQLDKSGLPSDRFFAERPEGSVSTLKIQRTQQEDSAVYLCASSPTGTQYFGPGTRLLVL.

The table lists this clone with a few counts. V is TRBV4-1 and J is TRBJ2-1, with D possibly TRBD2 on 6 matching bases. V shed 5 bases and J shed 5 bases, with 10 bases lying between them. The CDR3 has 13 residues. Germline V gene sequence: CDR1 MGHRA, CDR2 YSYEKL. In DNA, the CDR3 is TGCGCCAGCAGCGTGGGAGGACACAATGAGCAGTTCTTC. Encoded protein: CASSVGGHNEQFF.

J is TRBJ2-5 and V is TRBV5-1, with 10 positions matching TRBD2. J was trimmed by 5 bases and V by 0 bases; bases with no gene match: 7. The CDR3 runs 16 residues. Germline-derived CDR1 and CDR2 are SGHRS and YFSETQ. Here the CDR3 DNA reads TGCGCCAGCAGCTTGGGGGCTAGCGGGAGTGAGGAGACCCAGTACTTC. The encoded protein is CASSLGASGSEETQYF.

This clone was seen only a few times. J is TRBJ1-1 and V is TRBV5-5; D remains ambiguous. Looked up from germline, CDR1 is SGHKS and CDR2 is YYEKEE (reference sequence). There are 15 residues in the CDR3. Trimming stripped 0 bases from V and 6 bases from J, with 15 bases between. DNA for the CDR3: TGTGCCAGCAGCTTGGCCCCTGCACCAAACGCTGAAGCTTTCTTT. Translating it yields CASSLAPAPNAEAFF.

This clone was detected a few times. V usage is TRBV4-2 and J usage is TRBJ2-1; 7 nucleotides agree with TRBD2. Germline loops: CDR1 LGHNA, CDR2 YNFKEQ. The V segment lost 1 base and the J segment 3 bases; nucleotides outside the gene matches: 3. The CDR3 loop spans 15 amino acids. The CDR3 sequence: CASSQGLADYNEQFF. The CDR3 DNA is TGTGCCAGCAGCCAAGGGCTAGCGGACTACAATGAGCAGTTCTTC.